This T cell receptor beta chain was found in a study of blood T cell repertoires in COVID-19. Study overall: Samples representing acute and convalescent COVID-19 were sourced from the United States, Italy and Spain. From T cells, B-cell-depleted T cells, or PBMCs came the material, which was cDNA or gDNA.

Per the authors' pipeline: Nucleated cell number was recorded as an estimate derived from reference gene primer amplification. Sequencing was performed with immunoSEQ multiplex PCR; in TCRdb, only in-frame clones are kept and a portion is missing. From that table come the V and J calls and clone size; the DNA was used to work out D and trimming. The repertoire holds 250,000 to 350,000 clones, with 89% as singletons. With 6 bases clipped from V and 2 bases from J, the junction kept 6 bases outside the gene matches. CDR1 and CDR2 (germline): SGHTA, FQGTGA. This CDR3 region has 15 residues. The sample taken for sequencing was peripheral blood. The sequence was collected from a woman aged 55-75 years with acute or convalescent COVID-19. The V and J genes are TRBV7-3 and TRBJ2-3; 9 nucleotides line up with TRBD1. The CDR3 loop is CASRGDRDPTDTQYF. The CDR3 DNA sequence: TGTGCCAGCAGGGGGGACAGGGACCCCACAGATACGCAGTATTTT.